Described below is a single TCR beta chain sequence and its context. In the study's own analysis: Reference gene primer amplification yielded estimated nucleated cell counts. TCRdb's table, derived via immunoSEQ multiplex PCR, lists solely in-frame clones and lacks some. Clone size and V and J calls were adopted from that table, with D and trimming inferred from the DNA. The repertoire holds 150,000 to 200,000 clones, with 80% to 85% as singletons. While infection was still active, Seattle patients were enrolled and then followed longitudinally. This entry comes from a study of blood T cell repertoires in COVID-19. Study information: Nucleic acid was either cDNA or gDNA, and it came from T cells, B-cell-depleted T cells, or PBMCs.

The V gene lost 0 bases and the J gene lost 3 bases, with 12 bases spanning the gap. Germline loops: CDR1 SGHRS, CDR2 YFSETQ. The length of the CDR3 is 15 residues. The TCR was taken from a woman between 65 and 79 years old with COVID-19, enrolled during active disease. The V call is TRBV5-1, the J call TRBJ1-2, with a possible D match to TRBD1 (5 bases). The sequencing input was peripheral blood. The CDR3 is CASSLVGGGDYGYTF. CDR3 DNA sequence: TGCGCCAGCAGCTTGGTTGGGGGAGGTGACTATGGCTACACCTTC.